These T cell receptor beta chains were read from a single sample in a study of regulatory T cells in long-lasting Graves disease. TCRdb called the multiplex PCR reads again in MiXCR, with one record for every CDR3 protein. The repertoire has roughly 300,000 distinct CDR3 sequences, about 18% of them found once; the top ten carry less than 30%. Here the sequenced sample was peripheral blood mononuclear cells (PBMCs), taken when the disease was refractory, from a patient treated with antithyroid drugs. The receptors stem from a female donor with Graves disease. CDR3s include the opening cysteine and the closing phenylalanine or tryptophan. Each record gives: V gene, J gene, D gene, clone size, CDR3 DNA, CDR3 protein. D genes are given only for firm matches. Part of the rows lack a size; the others show once, few, many or a class for expanded clones.

>TRBV9|TRBJ1-2|.|.
TGTGCCAGCAGCGTGAACGGTAACTATGGCTACACCTTC
CASSVNGNYGYTF
>TRBV15|TRBJ2-1|.|.
TGTGCCACCAGCAGAGACAGGGGACCTTCTGGTGAGCAGTTCTTC
CATSRDRGPSGEQFF
>TRBV6-5|TRBJ2-1|.|many
TGTGCCAGCAGTTATCAGGTCCGGAGGTACAATGAGCAGTTCTTC
CASSYQVRRYNEQFF
>TRBV27|TRBJ1-2|.|few
TGTGCCAGCAGTTTTCTGGGAGGAGCCTATGGCTACACCTTC
CASSFLGGAYGYTF
>TRBV5-1|TRBJ1-2|.|.
TGCGCCAGCAGAGAGGGGTTGGACTATGGCTACACCTTC
CASREGLDYGYTF
>TRBV14|TRBJ1-2|.|many
TGTGCCAGCAGCCAGGACACCAGCTATGGCTACACCTTC
CASSQDTSYGYTF
>TRBV12-3/TRBV12-4|TRBJ2-2|.|few
TGTGCCAGCAGTTTCCGGGCAGCTGGGGAGCTGTTTTTT
CASSFRAAGELFF
>TRBV6-1|TRBJ2-2|.|.
TGTGCCAGCAGTGCCGCTAGACAGGCCGGGGAGCTGTTTTTT
CASSAARQAGELFF
>TRBV28|TRBJ2-5|TRBD1|many
TGTGCCAGCAGCTGGACAGGGGCAGAGACCCAGTACTTC
CASSWTGAETQYF
>TRBV5-1|TRBJ2-7|TRBD2|.
TGCGCCAGCAGCTGGGGGATCGGGGGGGCTTACGAGCAGTACTTC
CASSWGIGGAYEQYF
>TRBV5-1|TRBJ1-4|.|.
TGCGCCAGCAGCTTGATAGCCGGCCACAGCTCTAATGAAAAACTGTTTTTT
CASSLIAGHSSNEKLFF
>TRBV4-1|TRBJ1-1|.|.
TGCGCCAGCAGCCGGTTGGGGAGGGACACTGAAGCTTTCTTT
CASSRLGRDTEAFF
>TRBV4-1|TRBJ1-2|.|.
TGCGCCAGCAGCCAAGGGCAGGTGTATGGCTACACCTTC
CASSQGQVYGYTF